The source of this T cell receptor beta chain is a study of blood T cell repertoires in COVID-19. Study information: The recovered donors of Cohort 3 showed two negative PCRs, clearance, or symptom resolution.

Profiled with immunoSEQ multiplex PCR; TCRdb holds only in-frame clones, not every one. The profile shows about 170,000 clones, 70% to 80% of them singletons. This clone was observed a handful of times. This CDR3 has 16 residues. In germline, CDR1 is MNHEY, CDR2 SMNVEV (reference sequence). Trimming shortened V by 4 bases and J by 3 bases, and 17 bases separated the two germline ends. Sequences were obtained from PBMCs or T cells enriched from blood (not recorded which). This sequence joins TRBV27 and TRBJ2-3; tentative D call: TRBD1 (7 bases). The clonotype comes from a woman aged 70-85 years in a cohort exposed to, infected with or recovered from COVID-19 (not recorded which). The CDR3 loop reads CASSSRLGGGTDTQYF. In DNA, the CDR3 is TGTGCCAGCAGTTCCAGACTAGGGGGCGGAACAGATACGCAGTATTTT.